This T cell receptor beta chain was sequenced for a study of blood T cells in healthy people across ages. Whole-study results and caveats: Long-lived donors carried more naive CD4+ cells and greater diversity than aged donors. Strong correlation existed between TCR beta diversity and naive T cell percentage.

In regard to this clonotype: Antigen: not known.

A J-beta primer mix and a sample-barcoded 5' primer were used in a second PCR of about 7 to 12 cycles. In TCRdb, the 5' RACE reads were re-called with MiXCR into one record per CDR3 protein. The sample holds some 1 million distinct CDR3 sequences, 40% to 45% seen once. Germline CDR1 is DFQATT and CDR2 is SNEGSKA (reference sequence). This CDR3 is 13 amino acids long. V shed 5 bases and J shed 1 base, with 10 bases lying between them. Sequenced material: blood. This receptor was identified in an older woman in good health. The rearrangement uses TRBV20-1 and TRBJ2-3, with D possibly being TRBD2 (6 bases). The DNA of the CDR3 is TGCAGTGCTGGGTGGGGGGGCACAGATACGCAGTATTTT. Translation: CSAGWGGTDTQYF.